The rows below give T cell receptor beta chains drawn from one sample of a study of blood T cells in healthy people across ages. MiXCR, run by TCRdb on the 5' RACE reads, gives a single entry per CDR3 protein. This table holds fewer than 1,000,000 distinct CDR3 sequences, about 42% found once. The sequenced sample consisted of blood. Every receptor here comes from a man in his sixties in good health. The CDR3 runs from the conserved cysteine through the conserved F or W. A D gene is named only where the DNA matches it firmly. Clone size is shown for a subset of rows, as once, few, many or a class of expanded clone.

d_call,clone_size,v_call,j_call,cdr3_aa,cdr3_nt
.,once,TRBV29-1,TRBJ2-7,CSVARGSPYEQYF,TGCAGCGTAGCTAGGGGGAGTCCCTACGAGCAGTACTTC
.,.,TRBV18,TRBJ2-7,CASSREVGRSSYEQYF,TGTGCCAGCTCACGTGAGGTTGGCCGGAGCTCCTACGAGCAGTACTTC
TRBD1,.,TRBV3-1,TRBJ1-2,CASSQRTGRSIYTF,TGTGCCAGCAGCCAACGGACAGGCCGTAGCATCTACACCTTC
.,.,TRBV20-1,TRBJ2-7,CSAYDAYEQYF,TGCAGTGCTTACGATGCCTACGAGCAGTACTTC
TRBD2,.,TRBV9,TRBJ2-7,CASSVDSGGPYEQYF,TGTGCCAGCAGCGTAGATAGCGGGGGGCCCTACGAGCAGTACTTC
.,few,TRBV6-2/TRBV6-3,TRBJ2-7,CASSFQEYEQYF,TGTGCCAGCAGTTTTCAGGAATACGAGCAGTACTTC
.,.,TRBV24-1,TRBJ2-3,CATSIQGEKDTQYF,TGTGCCACCAGCATACAGGGAGAGAAAGATACGCAGTATTTT
.,.,TRBV7-2,TRBJ2-1,CASSPLSYNEQFF,TGTGCCAGCAGCCCCCTCTCGTACAATGAGCAGTTCTTC
.,.,TRBV7-9,TRBJ2-5,CATDGGAGYNEQYF,TGTGCCACCGACGGTGGGGCCGGGTACAATGAGCAGTACTTC
.,.,TRBV7-9,TRBJ2-4,CASSSGRAENIQYF,TGTGCCAGCAGCTCGGGCCGGGCCGAAAACATTCAGTACTTC
TRBD1,.,TRBV29-1,TRBJ1-1,CSVITTGTTEAFF,TGCAGCGTGATTACGACAGGGACGACTGAAGCTTTCTTT
TRBD2,.,TRBV7-9,TRBJ2-1,CASSSELAGAGREQFF,TGTGCCAGCAGCAGCGAGCTAGCGGGGGCTGGGCGTGAGCAGTTCTTC
.,few,TRBV24-1,TRBJ2-6,CATSDGQRSNVLTF,TGTGCCACCAGTGATGGACAGCGATCCAACGTCCTGACTTTC
.,.,TRBV29-1,TRBJ2-1,CSVTTRNEQFF,TGCAGCGTTACAACTAGAAATGAGCAGTTCTTC
.,.,TRBV7-9,TRBJ1-2,CASSTDRQGIYGYTF,TGTGCCAGCAGCACCGACCGGCAGGGGATCTATGGCTACACCTTC
.,.,TRBV5-4,TRBJ2-1,CASSPGTPVSYNELFF,TGTGCCAGCAGCCCCGGGACACCTGTTTCCTACAATGAGCTGTTCTTC
TRBD2,few,TRBV6-1,TRBJ2-1,CASSVTGLGSYNEQFF,TGTGCCAGCAGTGTAACCGGACTAGGCTCTTACAATGAGCAGTTCTTC
TRBD2,.,TRBV7-2,TRBJ2-5,CASSLIAGGPVVQETQYF,TGTGCCAGCAGCTTAATCGCGGGGGGGCCGGTCGTTCAAGAGACCCAGTACTTC
.,few,TRBV29-1,TRBJ1-1,CSVGWGPNTEAFF,TGCAGCGTTGGGTGGGGACCGAACACTGAAGCTTTCTTT
TRBD1,.,TRBV5-1,TRBJ2-1,CASSLGTGSYEQFF,TGCGCCAGCAGCTTGGGGACAGGCTCCTACGAGCAGTTCTTC
.,once,TRBV11-1,TRBJ2-1,CASSLQGSIEFF,TGTGCCAGCAGCTTACAGGGTTCGATAGAGTTCTTC
.,.,TRBV20-1,TRBJ2-6,CSASRNLLTF,TGCAGTGCTAGCCGAAACCTCCTGACTTTC
.,.,TRBV5-1,TRBJ1-1,CASSGDRVTEAFF,TGCGCCAGCAGCGGGGACCGGGTCACTGAAGCTTTCTTT
.,.,TRBV12-3/TRBV12-4,TRBJ2-7,CASRPGQATEQYF,TGTGCCAGCAGACCGGGACAAGCGACCGAGCAGTACTTC
.,.,TRBV11-2,TRBJ2-3,CASSPDMGRGWTDTQYF,TGTGCCAGCAGCCCGGATATGGGGCGGGGTTGGACAGATACGCAGTATTTT
TRBD2,.,TRBV27,TRBJ2-7,CASSLRASGYNEQYF,TGTGCCAGCAGTTTACGTGCTAGCGGTTACAATGAGCAGTACTTC
TRBD1,.,TRBV5-6,TRBJ1-5,CASSPTGQQPQHF,TGTGCCAGCAGCCCGACAGGGCAACAGCCCCAGCATTTT
TRBD2,few,TRBV6-2/TRBV6-3,TRBJ2-5,CATLGLAGRQETQYF,TGTGCCACTCTGGGACTAGCGGGTCGTCAAGAGACCCAGTACTTC
.,.,TRBV21-1,TRBJ2-2,CASSLRASGSGELFF,TGTGCCAGCAGCCTACGGGCTAGCGGGAGCGGGGAGCTGTTTTTT
.,.,TRBV20-1,TRBJ2-1,CSAQSGVNNNEQFF,TGCAGTGCTCAATCAGGGGTTAACAATAATGAGCAGTTCTTC
.,.,TRBV6-6,TRBJ1-5,CASTFGGSNQPQHF,TGTGCCAGCACATTTGGGGGTAGCAATCAGCCCCAGCATTTT
.,.,TRBV6-1,TRBJ1-6,CASSELGRWTSPLHF,TGTGCCAGCAGTGAACTGGGGAGATGGACTTCACCCCTCCACTTT